This is a list of T cell receptor beta chains from one sample in a study of human T cells and chemical hapten exposure. TCRdb re-analysed the RACE reads in MiXCR, keeping a single row per CDR3 protein. The sample includes about 140,000 distinct CDR3 sequences, 12% seen only once; the top ten take 1.3% to 1.5%. This material consisted of whole blood, taken in connection with sensitization to the hapten diphenylcyclopropenone (DPC). Source of these receptors: a woman in her forties or fifties with alopecia areata. Some clones in this sample may be carry-over from other donors' samples. Both conserved end residues are part of each CDR3. A D gene is named only where the DNA matches it firmly. Rows may omit the clone size; those that give it use once, few, many or a size class.

d_call	j_call	clone_size	v_call	cdr3_aa	cdr3_nt
NA	TRBJ2-7	medium-sized	TRBV4-3	CASSQDEGRPSYEQYF	TGCGCCAGCAGCCAAGATGAGGGCAGACCCTCCTACGAGCAGTACTTC
NA	TRBJ2-4	NA	TRBV28	CASSLTKNIQYF	TGTGCCAGCAGTTTAACCAAAAACATTCAGTACTTC
NA	TRBJ2-1	NA	TRBV2	CASSELARGGNEQFF	TGTGCCAGCAGTGAACTGGCCAGGGGTGGCAATGAGCAGTTCTTC
NA	TRBJ2-7	few	TRBV10-3	CAISVQGPTAYEQYF	TGTGCCATCAGTGTACAGGGACCGACGGCCTACGAGCAGTACTTC
TRBD2	TRBJ2-2	few	TRBV5-6	CASSLAGGPNTGELFF	TGTGCCAGCAGCTTAGCGGGAGGGCCGAACACCGGGGAGCTGTTTTTT
TRBD2	TRBJ2-1	few	TRBV24-1	CATSDVTSGRREQFF	TGTGCCACCAGTGACGTTACTAGCGGGAGAAGGGAGCAGTTCTTC
NA	TRBJ2-3	few	TRBV4-3	CASSQDPGRVTDTQYF	TGCGCCAGCAGCCAAGATCCCGGCAGGGTCACGGATACGCAGTATTTT
NA	TRBJ2-1	many	TRBV6-1	CATSSGSPNEQFF	TGTGCCACCTCTTCGGGGAGTCCGAATGAGCAGTTCTTC
TRBD2	TRBJ2-1	NA	TRBV5-5	CASSLVGTSGSLEQFF	TGTGCCAGCAGCTTGGTAGGTACTAGCGGGAGCCTTGAGCAGTTCTTC
TRBD1	TRBJ2-5	NA	TRBV28	CASRTGGRETQYF	TGTGCCAGCAGAACAGGGGGCCGGGAGACCCAGTACTTC
NA	TRBJ2-5	NA	TRBV6-5	CASSYSIGEETQYF	TGTGCCAGCAGTTACTCGATTGGTGAAGAGACCCAGTACTTC
NA	TRBJ2-7	many	TRBV6-5	CASTPGVGREQYF	TGTGCCAGCACTCCCGGAGTAGGGCGCGAGCAGTACTTC
NA	TRBJ1-1	few	TRBV12-3/TRBV12-4	CASSLGGQGEAFF	TGTGCCAGCAGTTTGGGAGGGCAGGGTGAAGCTTTCTTT
TRBD2	TRBJ2-5	NA	TRBV14	CASSQDWGGQETQYF	TGTGCCAGCAGCCAAGATTGGGGGGGTCAAGAGACCCAGTACTTC
NA	TRBJ2-2	few	TRBV28	CASSPSDGNTGELFF	TGTGCCAGCAGCCCTTCCGACGGAAACACCGGGGAGCTGTTTTTT